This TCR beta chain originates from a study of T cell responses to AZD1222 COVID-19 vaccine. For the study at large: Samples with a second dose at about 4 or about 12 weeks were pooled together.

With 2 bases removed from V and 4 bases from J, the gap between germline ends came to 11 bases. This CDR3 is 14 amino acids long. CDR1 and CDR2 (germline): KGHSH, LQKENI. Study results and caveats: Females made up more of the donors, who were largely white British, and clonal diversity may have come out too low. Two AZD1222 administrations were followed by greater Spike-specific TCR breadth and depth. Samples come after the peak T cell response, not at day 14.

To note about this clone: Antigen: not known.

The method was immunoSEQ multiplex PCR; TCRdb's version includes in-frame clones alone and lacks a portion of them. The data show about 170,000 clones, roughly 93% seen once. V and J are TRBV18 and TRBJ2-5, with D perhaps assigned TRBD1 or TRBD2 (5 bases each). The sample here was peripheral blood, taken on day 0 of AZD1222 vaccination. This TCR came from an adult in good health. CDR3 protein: CASSPGGGPETQYF. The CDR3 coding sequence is TGTGCCAGCTCACCAGGTGGGGGACCAGAGACCCAGTACTTC.